The clone carrying this T cell receptor beta chain was found once. J lost 4 bases, V lost 5 bases, and 11 bases had no gene match. Germline V lookup: CDR1 MNHEY, CDR2 SMNVEV (reference sequence). The CDR3 is 16 residues long. The record originates from a study of cytomegalovirus exposure and HLA in healthy donors. Overall study context: Among approximately 400 genotyped donors, roughly 81% fell in the Caucasian-associated ancestry cluster.

A multiplex PCR was run with 60 Vbeta primers and 13 Jbeta primers. TCRdb keeps only in-frame clones here, not all; method: immunoSEQ multiplex PCR. The sample yields 150,000 to 200,000 clones, 70% to 85% seen once. The sequence derives from a woman between 25 and 40 years old in good health and CMV-seropositive. Sequenced material: PBMCs. The chain uses TRBV27 and TRBJ2-1, with 7 bases matching TRBD1. CDR3 protein: CASSPSQGVVYNEQFF. The CDR3 coding sequence is TGTGCCAGCAGTCCTTCGCAGGGGGTTGTGTACAATGAGCAGTTCTTC.